This T cell receptor (beta chain) was profiled in a study of blood T cell repertoires in COVID-19. Data came from immunoSEQ multiplex PCR; TCRdb stores just in-frame clones and leaves some out. The profile shows about 58,000 clones, 89% of them singletons. CDR1 and CDR2 from the germline V gene are SGHKS and YYEKEE (reference sequence). Trimming pared 0 bases from V and 5 bases from J, leaving 8 bases between. The CDR3 is 14 residues long. Sequenced material: peripheral blood. This TCR was recovered from a woman aged 55-69 years with active COVID-19. The rearrangement links TRBV5-5 to TRBJ2-2; tentative D call: TRBD1 (5 bases). In DNA, the CDR3 is TGTGCCAGCAGCTTGGGTCAGGGAACCGGGGAGCTGTTTTTT. The encoded protein is CASSLGQGTGELFF.